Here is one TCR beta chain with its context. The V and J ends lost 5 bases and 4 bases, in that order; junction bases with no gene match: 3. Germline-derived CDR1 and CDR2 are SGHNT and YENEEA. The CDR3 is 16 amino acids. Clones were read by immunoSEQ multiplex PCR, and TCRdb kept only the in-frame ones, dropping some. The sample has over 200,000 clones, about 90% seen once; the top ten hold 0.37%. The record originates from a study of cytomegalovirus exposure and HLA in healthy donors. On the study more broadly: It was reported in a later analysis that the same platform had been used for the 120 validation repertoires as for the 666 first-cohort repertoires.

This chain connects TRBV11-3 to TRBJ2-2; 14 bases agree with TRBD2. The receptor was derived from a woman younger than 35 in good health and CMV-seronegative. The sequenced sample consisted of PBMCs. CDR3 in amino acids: CASSRGTSGGTGELFF. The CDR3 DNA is TGTGCCAGCAGCCGGGGGACTAGCGGGGGCACCGGGGAGCTGTTTTTT.